These T cell receptor beta chains were read from a single sample in a study of shared clonotypes between healthy human individuals. Data came from immunoSEQ multiplex PCR; TCRdb stores just in-frame clones and leaves some out. The repertoire consists of fewer than 1.8 million clones, with roughly 98.5% occurring once and the leading ten covering roughly 0.36%. Sequencing was done on a sample of naive CD4+ T cells sorted from blood. These receptors were taken from a man aged 30 to 45 in good health. CDR3s include the opening cysteine and the closing phenylalanine or tryptophan. Fields, in order: CDR3 DNA, CDR3 protein, J gene, V gene, clone size, D gene. D genes are given only for firm matches. Expanded clones get a size class; other rows say once, few or many, or leave the size out.

DNA: TGTGCCAGCAGCCCCCGTGGATCGAGCTCCTACGAGCAGTACTTC
CDR3: CASSPRGSSSYEQYF
J: TRBJ2-7
V: TRBV28
size: -
D: -

DNA: TGTGCCAGCAGCCCACCTCGGGGCAGGGACTCCTACGAGCAGTACTTC
CDR3: CASSPPRGRDSYEQYF
J: TRBJ2-7
V: TRBV7-9
size: -
D: -

DNA: TGTGCCAGCAGCAAAAAGACAGCCCCCGGAGGGGAGCTGTTTTTT
CDR3: CASSKKTAPGGELFF
J: TRBJ2-2
V: TRBV5-4
size: -
D: -

DNA: TGTGCCAGCTACCCTAGACCTCCTAACAGGGAGGACCTGACTTTC
CDR3: CASYPRPPNREDLTF
J: TRBJ2-6
V: TRBV7-6
size: -
D: -

DNA: TGTGCCAGCTCTGACAAGTGGTTCGCAGGGGCCATCGACTATGGCTACACCTTC
CDR3: CASSDKWFAGAIDYGYTF
J: TRBJ1-2
V: TRBV18
size: -
D: -

DNA: TGCAGCGTTGAATATGGAGCCCGCTTTAGCACTGAAGCTTTCTTT
CDR3: CSVEYGARFSTEAFF
J: TRBJ1-1
V: TRBV29-1
size: -
D: -

DNA: TGCGCCAGCACCCTCGGGACAGGGGCCATCTACAATGAGCAGTTCTTC
CDR3: CASTLGTGAIYNEQFF
J: TRBJ2-1
V: TRBV5-1
size: -
D: TRBD1

DNA: TGTGCCAGCAGTTTGTTGGGAGATTCCTACGAGCAGTACTTC
CDR3: CASSLLGDSYEQYF
J: TRBJ2-7
V: TRBV28
size: -
D: -

DNA: TGTGCCCCACCCCCTCCGGACACCGGGGAGCTGTTTTTT
CDR3: CAPPPPDTGELFF
J: TRBJ2-2
V: TRBV7-5
size: once
D: -

DNA: TGTGCCACCACAGGGGGCGCGGGGGAAAAACTGTTTTTT
CDR3: CATTGGAGEKLFF
J: TRBJ1-4
V: TRBV10-3
size: once
D: TRBD1

DNA: TGTGCCAGCACCCCCCGGGGGGGCGCGCGGAATGAGCAGTTCTTC
CDR3: CASTPRGGARNEQFF
J: TRBJ2-1
V: TRBV5-6
size: -
D: TRBD2

DNA: TGTGCCAGCAGCACCCACGCCTACAATGAGCAGTTCTTC
CDR3: CASSTHAYNEQFF
J: TRBJ2-1
V: TRBV6-4
size: -
D: -

DNA: TGTGCCACCAGCATAGAACGATTTATGGGGGGCTACACCTTC
CDR3: CATSIERFMGGYTF
J: TRBJ1-2
V: TRBV15
size: -
D: -

DNA: TGTGCCAGCAGCTTGTGGGGGACAGGGCTCTTATATAGCAATCAGCCCCAGCATTTT
CDR3: CASSLWGTGLLYSNQPQHF
J: TRBJ1-5
V: TRBV5-6
size: -
D: TRBD1

DNA: TGTGCCAGCTCACTCTCTCAGGGGAATCAGCCCCAGCATTTT
CDR3: CASSLSQGNQPQHF
J: TRBJ1-5
V: TRBV18
size: -
D: -

DNA: TGTGCCAGCAGCGGTAGCGGGAGGGCCTACGAGCAGTACTTC
CDR3: CASSGSGRAYEQYF
J: TRBJ2-7
V: TRBV9
size: -
D: TRBD2

DNA: TGTGCCATCAGTGAGTCGACTCATGGCAGGGGCTATGGCTACACCTTC
CDR3: CAISESTHGRGYGYTF
J: TRBJ1-2
V: TRBV10-3
size: -
D: -

DNA: TGTGCCAGCAGCCCCGGGACTAGCGGTCTTGTTCCCTACGAGCAGTACTTC
CDR3: CASSPGTSGLVPYEQYF
J: TRBJ2-7
V: TRBV11-2
size: -
D: TRBD2

DNA: TGCGCCAGCTTGACCCTAGCGGGAGGCTACAATGAGCAGTTCTTC
CDR3: CASLTLAGGYNEQFF
J: TRBJ2-1
V: TRBV10-1
size: -
D: TRBD2

DNA: TGCGCCAGCAGCCTTCTGGCGGGAGGGCCGGTCGGGGAGCTGTTTTTT
CDR3: CASSLLAGGPVGELFF
J: TRBJ2-2
V: TRBV4-1
size: -
D: TRBD2

DNA: TGTGCCAGCAGCTTCCAAGCTTGTGGGGACCCCTCCTACGAGCAGTACTTC
CDR3: CASSFQACGDPSYEQYF
J: TRBJ2-7
V: TRBV11-2
size: -
D: -

DNA: TGTGCCAGCAGCCCCCATGGACTAGCGGTTCTGGCAGATACGCAGTATTTT
CDR3: CASSPHGLAVLADTQYF
J: TRBJ2-3
V: TRBV7-6
size: -
D: TRBD2

DNA: TGTGCCAGCGGACAGGAACTCTATGGCTACACCTTC
CDR3: CASGQELYGYTF
J: TRBJ1-2
V: TRBV28
size: -
D: TRBD1

DNA: TGTGCCAGCAGTGTTCCGGGGACATACTACAATGAGCAGTTCTTC
CDR3: CASSVPGTYYNEQFF
J: TRBJ2-1
V: TRBV9
size: -
D: -

DNA: TGTGCCAGCAGCGTAGGTGGGAGTGTAGCCGGGGAGCTGTTTTTT
CDR3: CASSVGGSVAGELFF
J: TRBJ2-2
V: TRBV9
size: -
D: -

DNA: TGTGCCAGCAGACTACTAGCGGGAGTAGCAGATACGCAGTATTTT
CDR3: CASRLLAGVADTQYF
J: TRBJ2-3
V: TRBV7-6
size: -
D: TRBD2

DNA: TGTGCCAGCAGCTTATATTCGTCGGGGGCCATCAATCAGCCCCAGCATTTT
CDR3: CASSLYSSGAINQPQHF
J: TRBJ1-5
V: TRBV7-2
size: -
D: -

DNA: TGTGCCAGCAGTCTGGGGGTGGGTACAGGACTAGCGGGCCGACCACACAATGAGCAGTTCTTC
CDR3: CASSLGVGTGLAGRPHNEQFF
J: TRBJ2-1
V: TRBV28
size: -
D: TRBD2

DNA: TGTGCCAGCAGTTTCTTGAAGTGGGAGGGAGGCTACGAGCAGTACTTC
CDR3: CASSFLKWEGGYEQYF
J: TRBJ2-7
V: TRBV28
size: -
D: TRBD2

DNA: TGTGCCAGCAGCTTCGGGCGGGCCAGCTCCTACGAGCAGTACTTC
CDR3: CASSFGRASSYEQYF
J: TRBJ2-7
V: TRBV7-2
size: -
D: -

DNA: TGTGCCAGCAGCGTGGCCCTCCGGGACGGATGGGTCGGGGAGCTGTTTTTT
CDR3: CASSVALRDGWVGELFF
J: TRBJ2-2
V: TRBV9
size: -
D: -

DNA: TGTGCCAGCAGCTTGGGGGGACATCTGAACACTGAAGCTTTCTTT
CDR3: CASSLGGHLNTEAFF
J: TRBJ1-1
V: TRBV5-6
size: -
D: -

DNA: TGTGCCAGCAGCTTAGAACACAGGGGTCGTAGAGGCACCGGGGAGCTGTTTTTT
CDR3: CASSLEHRGRRGTGELFF
J: TRBJ2-2
V: TRBV11-2
size: -
D: TRBD1

DNA: TGCAGCGTTAAGCCTAGCGCTTACGAGCAGTACTTC
CDR3: CSVKPSAYEQYF
J: TRBJ2-7
V: TRBV29-1
size: few
D: -

DNA: TGTGCCAGCAGCGGCGGGACAGCCTATGGCTACACCTTC
CDR3: CASSGGTAYGYTF
J: TRBJ1-2
V: TRBV7-9
size: -
D: TRBD1

DNA: TGTGCCAGCAGCTTGGTCGGCTACGAGCAGTACTTC
CDR3: CASSLVGYEQYF
J: TRBJ2-7
V: TRBV5-4
size: -
D: -

DNA: TGTGCCAGCAGCGTACTTGGAGGACAAGAAAACATTCAGTACTTC
CDR3: CASSVLGGQENIQYF
J: TRBJ2-4
V: TRBV9
size: -
D: -

DNA: TGTGCCAGCAGCGCCCGGGAGCGGGAGACCCAGTACTTC
CDR3: CASSARERETQYF
J: TRBJ2-5
V: TRBV9
size: -
D: -

DNA: TGTGCCAGCAGCGGACAGTACCCTCGCGAGCAGTTCTTC
CDR3: CASSGQYPREQFF
J: TRBJ2-1
V: TRBV11-2
size: -
D: -

DNA: TGCGCCAGCAGCCGGGCTAGCGGGAGTGTCGAGCAGTACTTC
CDR3: CASSRASGSVEQYF
J: TRBJ2-7
V: TRBV4-3
size: -
D: TRBD2

DNA: TGCAGCGTTGAACCCGGGAACACTGAAGCTTTCTTT
CDR3: CSVEPGNTEAFF
J: TRBJ1-1
V: TRBV29-1
size: -
D: -

DNA: TGTGCCAGTAGTATACAGGGTACCTACGAGCAGTACTTC
CDR3: CASSIQGTYEQYF
J: TRBJ2-7
V: TRBV19
size: -
D: -

DNA: TGTGCCAGCTCACCAGGATTGAAAGTCACAGATACGCAGTATTTT
CDR3: CASSPGLKVTDTQYF
J: TRBJ2-3
V: TRBV18
size: -
D: -

DNA: TGTGCCAGCAGCTTAACGGATAGCGGGAGGGCCGGCGCCGGGGAGCTGTTTTTT
CDR3: CASSLTDSGRAGAGELFF
J: TRBJ2-2
V: TRBV7-3
size: -
D: TRBD2

DNA: TGTGCCAGCAGCTTGAGAACTGGGGTGGACATTCAGTACTTC
CDR3: CASSLRTGVDIQYF
J: TRBJ2-4
V: TRBV7-8
size: -
D: -

DNA: TGTGCCAGCAGAGGACGGGAAGCCTCCTACGAGCAGTACTTC
CDR3: CASRGREASYEQYF
J: TRBJ2-7
V: TRBV6-5
size: once
D: -

DNA: TGTGCCAGCAGCTTACCTCGACTAGCGGGAGGGCCCGAGCAGTACTTC
CDR3: CASSLPRLAGGPEQYF
J: TRBJ2-7
V: TRBV7-6
size: -
D: TRBD2

DNA: TGTGCCAGCAAGGACAGCTCCTACAATGAGCAGTTCTTC
CDR3: CASKDSSYNEQFF
J: TRBJ2-1
V: TRBV6-5
size: -
D: -

DNA: TGTGCCAGCAGCCTGGGACTACCCACCGGGGAGCTGTTTTTT
CDR3: CASSLGLPTGELFF
J: TRBJ2-2
V: TRBV5-4
size: -
D: TRBD2

DNA: TGTGCCAGCAGCGACTATGGCTACACCTTC
CDR3: CASSDYGYTF
J: TRBJ1-2
V: TRBV6-1
size: few
D: -

DNA: TGTGCCAGCAGTTCAGGGTTCTACGAGCCCCAGCATTTT
CDR3: CASSSGFYEPQHF
J: TRBJ1-5
V: TRBV6-6
size: -
D: -

DNA: TGTGCCAGCAGTAACATCTCTGGAAACACCATATATTTT
CDR3: CASSNISGNTIYF
J: TRBJ1-3
V: TRBV5-4
size: -
D: -